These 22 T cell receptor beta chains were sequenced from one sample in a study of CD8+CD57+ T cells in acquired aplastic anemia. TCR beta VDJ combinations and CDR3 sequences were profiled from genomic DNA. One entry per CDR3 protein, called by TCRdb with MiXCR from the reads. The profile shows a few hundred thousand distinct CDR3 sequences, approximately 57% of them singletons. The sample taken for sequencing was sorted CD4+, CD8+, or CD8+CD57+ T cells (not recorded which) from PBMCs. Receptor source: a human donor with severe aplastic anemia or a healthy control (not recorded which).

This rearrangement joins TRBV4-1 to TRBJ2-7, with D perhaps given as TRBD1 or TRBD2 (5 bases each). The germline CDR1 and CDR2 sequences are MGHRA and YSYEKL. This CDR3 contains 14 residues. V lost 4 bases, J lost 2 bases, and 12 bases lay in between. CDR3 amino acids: CASSRAGTTYEQYF. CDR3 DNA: TGCGCCAGCAGCCGCGCCGGGACGACCTACGAGCAGTACTTC.

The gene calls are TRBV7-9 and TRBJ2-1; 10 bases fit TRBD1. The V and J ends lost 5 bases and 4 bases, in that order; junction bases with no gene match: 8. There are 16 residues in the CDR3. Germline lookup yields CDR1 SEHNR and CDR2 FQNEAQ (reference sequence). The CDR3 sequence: CASSLPGTGAYNEQFF. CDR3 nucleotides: TGTGCCAGCAGCCTTCCAGGGACAGGGGCATACAATGAGCAGTTCTTC.

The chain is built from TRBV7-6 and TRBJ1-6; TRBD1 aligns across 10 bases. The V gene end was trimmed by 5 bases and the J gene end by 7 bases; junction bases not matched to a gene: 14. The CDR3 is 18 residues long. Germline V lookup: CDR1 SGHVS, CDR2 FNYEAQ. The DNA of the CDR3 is TGTGCCAGCAGCCTAGGCCCTTTGGCGGGACAGGGGAATTCACCCCTCCACTTT. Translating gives CASSLGPLAGQGNSPLHF.

The CDR3 nucleotides are TGTGCCACCGAGTGGTTGGGGACCCAGTACTTC. Encoded protein: CATEWLGTQYF. The chain recombines TRBV24-1 with TRBJ2-5; unclear D gene. Germline CDR1 is KGHDR and CDR2 is SFDVKD. This CDR3 region has 11 residues. V was clipped by 9 bases and J by 7 bases, with 11 bases between them.

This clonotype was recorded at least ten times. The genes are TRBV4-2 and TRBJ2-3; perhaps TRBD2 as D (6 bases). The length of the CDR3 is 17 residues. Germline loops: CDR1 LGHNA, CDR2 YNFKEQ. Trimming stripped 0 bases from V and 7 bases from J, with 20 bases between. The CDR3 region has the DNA TGTGCCAGCAGCCAAGAGGAGGGACTCGGTAAAGTTTATACGCAGTATTTT. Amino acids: CASSQEEGLGKVYTQYF.

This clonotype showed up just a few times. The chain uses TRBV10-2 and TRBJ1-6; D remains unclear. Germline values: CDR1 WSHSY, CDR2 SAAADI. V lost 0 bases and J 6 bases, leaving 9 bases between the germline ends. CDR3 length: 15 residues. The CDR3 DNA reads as TGCGCCAGCAGTGAGTCCGGGAGCCCTAATTCACCCCTCCACTTT. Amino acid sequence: CASSESGSPNSPLHF.

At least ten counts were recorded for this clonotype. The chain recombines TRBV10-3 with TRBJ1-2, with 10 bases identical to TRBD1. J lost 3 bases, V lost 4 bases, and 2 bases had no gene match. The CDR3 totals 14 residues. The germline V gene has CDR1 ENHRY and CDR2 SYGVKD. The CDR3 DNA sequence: TGTGCCATCAGTGGGGGACAGGGGCACTATGGCTACACCTTC. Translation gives CAISGGQGHYGYTF.

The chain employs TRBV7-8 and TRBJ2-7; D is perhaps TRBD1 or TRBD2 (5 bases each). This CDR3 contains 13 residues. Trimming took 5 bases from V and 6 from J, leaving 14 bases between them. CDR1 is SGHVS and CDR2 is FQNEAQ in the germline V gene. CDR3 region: CASSPLRAGEQYF. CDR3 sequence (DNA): TGTGCCAGCAGCCCCCTCAGGGCGGGCGAGCAGTACTTC. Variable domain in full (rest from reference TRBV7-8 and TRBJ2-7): GAGVSQSPRYKVAKRGQDVALRCDPISGHVSLFWYQQALGQGPEFLTYFQNEAQLDKSGLPSDRFFAERPEGSVSTLKIQRTQQEDSAVYLCASSPLRAGEQYFGPGTRLTVT.

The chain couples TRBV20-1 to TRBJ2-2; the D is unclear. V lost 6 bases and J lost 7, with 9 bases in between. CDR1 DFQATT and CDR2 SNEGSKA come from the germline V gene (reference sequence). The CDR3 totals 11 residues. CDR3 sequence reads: CSAIQDGELFF. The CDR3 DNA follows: TGCAGTGCCATTCAAGACGGGGAGCTGTTTTTT.

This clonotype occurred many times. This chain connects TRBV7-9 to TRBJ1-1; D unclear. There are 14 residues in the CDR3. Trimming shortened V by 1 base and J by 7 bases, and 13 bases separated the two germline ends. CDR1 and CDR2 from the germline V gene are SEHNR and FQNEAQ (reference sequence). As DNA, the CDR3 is TGTGCCAGCAGCTTAGGGCGAACAGCAAATGAAGCTTTCTTT. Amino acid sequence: CASSLGRTANEAFF.

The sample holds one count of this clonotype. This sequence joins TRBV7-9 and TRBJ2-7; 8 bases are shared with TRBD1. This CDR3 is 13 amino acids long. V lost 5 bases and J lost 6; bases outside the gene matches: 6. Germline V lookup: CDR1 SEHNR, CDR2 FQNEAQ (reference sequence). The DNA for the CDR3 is TGTGCCAGCAGCACAGGCAGGGGGCGCGAGCAGTACTTC. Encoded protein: CASSTGRGREQYF.

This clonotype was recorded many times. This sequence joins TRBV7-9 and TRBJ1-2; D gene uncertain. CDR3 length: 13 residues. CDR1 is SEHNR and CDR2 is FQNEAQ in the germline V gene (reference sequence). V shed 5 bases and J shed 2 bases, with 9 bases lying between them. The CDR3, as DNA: TGTGCCAGCAGCGGACCGGGCAACTATGGCTACACCTTC. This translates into CASSGPGNYGYTF.

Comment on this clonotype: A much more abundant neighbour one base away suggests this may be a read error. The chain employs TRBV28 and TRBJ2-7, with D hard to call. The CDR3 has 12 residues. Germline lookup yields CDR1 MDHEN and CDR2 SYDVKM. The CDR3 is CTSTVEGYEQYF. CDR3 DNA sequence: TGTACCAGCACGGTAGAAGGCTACGAGCAGTACTTC.

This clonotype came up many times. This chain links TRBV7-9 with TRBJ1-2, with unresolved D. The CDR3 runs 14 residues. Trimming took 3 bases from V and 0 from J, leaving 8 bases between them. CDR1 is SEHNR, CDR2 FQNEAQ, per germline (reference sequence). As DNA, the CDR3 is TGTGCCAGCAGCTTTGCAGACACTAACTATGGCTACACCTTC. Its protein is CASSFADTNYGYTF.

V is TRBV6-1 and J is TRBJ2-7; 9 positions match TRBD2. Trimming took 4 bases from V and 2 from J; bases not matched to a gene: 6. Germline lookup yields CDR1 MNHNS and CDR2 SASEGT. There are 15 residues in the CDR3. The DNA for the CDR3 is TGTGCCAGCAGTGCCGACCTAGCGGGGCCCTACGAGCAGTACTTC. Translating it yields CASSADLAGPYEQYF.

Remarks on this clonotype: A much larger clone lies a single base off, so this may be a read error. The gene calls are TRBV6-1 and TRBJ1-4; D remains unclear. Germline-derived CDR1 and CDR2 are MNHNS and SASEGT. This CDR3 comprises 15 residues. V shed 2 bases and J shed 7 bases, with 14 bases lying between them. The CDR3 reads CASSEQWPLGEKLFF. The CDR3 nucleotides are TGTGCCAGCAGTGAACAGTGGCCTTTAGGTGAAAAACTGTTTTTT.

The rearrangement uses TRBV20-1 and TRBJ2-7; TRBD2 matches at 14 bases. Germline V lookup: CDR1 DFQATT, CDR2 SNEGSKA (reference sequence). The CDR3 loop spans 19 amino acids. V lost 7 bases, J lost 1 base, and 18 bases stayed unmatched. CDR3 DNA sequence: TGCAGTGAAGAATCGCTGACTAGCGGGAGGGAGAGATTTTCCTACGAGCAGTACTTC. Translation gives CSEESLTSGRERFSYEQYF.

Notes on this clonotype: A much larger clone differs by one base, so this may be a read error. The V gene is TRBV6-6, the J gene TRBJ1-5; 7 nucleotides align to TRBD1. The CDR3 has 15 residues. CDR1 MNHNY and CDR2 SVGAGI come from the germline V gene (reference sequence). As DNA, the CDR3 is TGTGCCAGCTCGACCGGGACAGAAGGAAATCAGTCCCAGCATTTT. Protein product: CASSTGTEGNQSQHF.

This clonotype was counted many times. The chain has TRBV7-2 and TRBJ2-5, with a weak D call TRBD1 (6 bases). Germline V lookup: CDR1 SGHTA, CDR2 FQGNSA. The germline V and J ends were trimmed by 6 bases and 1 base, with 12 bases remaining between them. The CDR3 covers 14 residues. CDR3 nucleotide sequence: TGTGCCAGCAGGGTTTCAGGGGCCCAAGAGACCCAGTACTTC. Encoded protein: CASRVSGAQETQYF. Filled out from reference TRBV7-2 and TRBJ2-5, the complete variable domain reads GAGVSQSPSNKVTEKGKDVELRCDPISGHTALYWYRQSLGQGLEFLIYFQGNSAPDKSGLPSDRFSAERTGGSVSTLTIQRTQQEDSAVYLCASRVSGAQETQYFGPGTRLLVL.

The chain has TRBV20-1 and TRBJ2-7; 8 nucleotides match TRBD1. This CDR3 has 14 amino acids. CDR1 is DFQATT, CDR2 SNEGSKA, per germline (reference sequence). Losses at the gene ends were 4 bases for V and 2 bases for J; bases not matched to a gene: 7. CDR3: CSAMFTGGTYEQYF. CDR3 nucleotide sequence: TGCAGTGCTATGTTTACAGGGGGAACCTACGAGCAGTACTTC.

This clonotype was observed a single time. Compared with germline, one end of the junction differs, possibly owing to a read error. Here the CDR3 reads CATSEGGGQIYGYTF. The DNA for the CDR3 is TGTGCCACCAGTGAGGGGGGAGGACAGATCTATGGCTATACCTTC. This chain connects TRBV24-1 to TRBJ1-2, with TRBD1 as a possible D gene (6 bases). Germline V gene lookup returns CDR1 KGHDR and CDR2 SFDVKD. CDR3 length: 15 amino acids.

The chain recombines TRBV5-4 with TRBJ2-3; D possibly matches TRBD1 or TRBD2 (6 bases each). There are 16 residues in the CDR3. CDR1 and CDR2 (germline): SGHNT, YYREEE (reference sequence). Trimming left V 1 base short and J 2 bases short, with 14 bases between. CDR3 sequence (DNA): TGTGCCAGCAGCTTGTGGGGGGCGATAACCACAGATACGCAGTATTTT. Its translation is CASSLWGAITTDTQYF.